This T cell receptor (beta chain) was profiled in a study of tumor-infiltrating lymphocytes in localized non-small cell lung cancer. Across the whole study: Patients included smokers and never-smokers with various histologies, some sampled after neoadjuvant chemotherapy. Resected tumor was paired with non-adjacent uninvolved lung from the same patient.

Study outcomes and limitations: No link was found between tumor T-cell fraction and recurrence-free survival.

This table comes from immunoSEQ multiplex PCR, and its TCRdb copy is limited to in-frame clones, with some not included. The table records fewer than 12,000 clones, nearly 65% of them present only once. V was trimmed by 1 base and J by 2 bases, leaving 15 bases between them. The CDR3 is made up of 16 amino acids. Germline V CDR1 and CDR2: SGHTA, FQGNSA. This clone is classed as medium-sized. Its specificity is not known. This receptor was identified in a human donor with non-small cell lung cancer. Sequenced material: lung tumor tissue. V and J are TRBV7-2 and TRBJ2-7, with D possibly being TRBD2 (5 bases). DNA for the CDR3: TGTGCCAGCAGCTTAGTATTGTCTAGCCCTACCTACGAGCAGTACTTC. It specifies CASSLVLSSPTYEQYF.